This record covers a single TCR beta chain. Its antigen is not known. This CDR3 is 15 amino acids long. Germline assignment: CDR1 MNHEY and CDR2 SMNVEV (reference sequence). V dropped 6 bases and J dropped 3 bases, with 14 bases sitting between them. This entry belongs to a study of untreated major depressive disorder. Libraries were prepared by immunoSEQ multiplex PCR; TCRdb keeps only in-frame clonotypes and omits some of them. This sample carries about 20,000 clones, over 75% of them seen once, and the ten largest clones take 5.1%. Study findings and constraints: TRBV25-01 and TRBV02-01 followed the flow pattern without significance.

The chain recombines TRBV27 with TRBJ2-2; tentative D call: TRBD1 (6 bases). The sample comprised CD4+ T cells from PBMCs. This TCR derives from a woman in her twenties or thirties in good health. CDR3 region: CASRPTDRHTGELFF. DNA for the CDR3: TGTGCCAGCAGACCGACGGACAGACACACCGGGGAGCTGTTTTTT.